The source of this TCR beta chain is a study of early T cells in non-severe SARS-CoV-2 infection listed by TCRdb under 2021. As for the study more broadly: Bulk RNA from unsorted whole blood was used for TCR sequencing, so alpha and beta chains could not be paired.

Including cysteine and phenylalanine, the CDR3 has 14 amino acids. Only the CDR3 part of the read is kept: 42 bases, read in frame from the first base. V is clipped by 7 bases and J by 3 bases, and the sequence between their germline boundaries is 16 bases long. CDR1 is given as SGHDT and CDR2 as YYEEEE, both from the germline V gene. This was a case-control study nested in a cohort of healthcare workers in London, UK, who had nasopharyngeal swab PCR tests and blood samples taken every week. Healthcare workers were enrolled in the week of the UK lockdown, from 23 to 31 March 2020, and were followed every week for up to roughly 15 weeks. Receptor amplification or capture employed 5' RACE. Data came from a NextSeq 500. The TCR library protocol attached unique molecular identifiers to individual cDNA molecules to correct for sequencing error and PCR bias. Both TCR alpha and beta chains were sequenced, and tight co-correlation was observed between alpha and beta sequence abundances in each sample. As for the authors' bioinformatics: V gene, J gene and CDR3 annotation of TCR sequences was performed with Decombinator V4. TCRs were defined as expanded if a significant change between any two time points was detected under a Poisson model with p below 0.0001. TCR abundances were normalised to the total number of TCRs sequenced per sample and expressed as counts per million. TRAV1-2 paired with TRAJ12, TRAJ20 or TRAJ33 defined MAIT TCRs, while TRAV10 paired with TRAJ18 defined iNKT TCRs. VDJdb, accessed on 1 November 2021, was searched for TCRs annotated for CMV, EBV and SARS-CoV-2, and TCRs annotated for more than one antigen were excluded. The public reads were run again by TCRdb, first through fastp at Q25 and then through MiXCR, and only productive beta chains were kept. Identical CDR3 protein sequences are pooled into one entry, listed with their most common genes and DNA. The V and J calls and clone size are TCRdb's, not the authors'. This sample gives 32,000 or so distinct CDR3 sequences in total; roughly 9.2% of them show up just once. Of the sample, approximately 13% falls within the top ten clones.

This clonotype was counted a few times. The clone's antigen remains unknown. No base-level quality is on record; no much larger clone is a single base apart. Broad study findings and their caveats: VDJdb matching was skewed toward anti-spike CD8 responses and likely underestimated virus-specific expansions by missing private and CD4 specificities.

The specimen sequenced was whole blood. Rearrangement joined TRBV5-6 to TRBJ2-5, with the D segment identity uncertain. This clonotype was obtained from an adult who was a healthcare worker with PCR-confirmed SARS-CoV-2 infection or an uninfected control (not recorded which). CDR3 region: CASLWRLTEETQYF. The bases read TGTGCCAGCCTATGGCGTCTAACCGAAGAGACCCAGTACTTC.